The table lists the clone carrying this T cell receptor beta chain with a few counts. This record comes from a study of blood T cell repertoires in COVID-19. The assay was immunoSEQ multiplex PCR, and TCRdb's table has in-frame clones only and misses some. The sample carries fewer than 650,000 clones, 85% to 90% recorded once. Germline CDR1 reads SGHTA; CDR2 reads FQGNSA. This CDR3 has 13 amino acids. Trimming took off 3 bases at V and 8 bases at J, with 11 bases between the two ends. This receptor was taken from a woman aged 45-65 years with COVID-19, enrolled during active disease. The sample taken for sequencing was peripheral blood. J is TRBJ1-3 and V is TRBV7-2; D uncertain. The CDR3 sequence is CASSLDSRDTIYF. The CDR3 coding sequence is TGTGCCAGCAGCTTGGACTCAAGGGACACCATATATTTT.